This TCR beta chain comes out of a study of cytomegalovirus exposure and HLA in healthy donors (dated by TCRdb to the late 2010s). Study-wide context: An earlier analysis of roughly 570 of the donors reported 276 Gb of sequence data and 95 million to 120 million unique TCR beta sequences obtained from roughly 170 million T cells. Roughly 300 gigabases of sequencing data and approximately 80 million unique TCR sequences were included in an early release covering roughly 600 HLA-typed donors. Of the 300 to 400 genotyped donors, around 81% fell in the genetic ancestry cluster associated with self-reported Caucasian donors. The study aimed to test whether signatures of past pathogen exposure could be identified by cataloging public T cell receptors. The study profiled the T cell repertoires of 500 to 800 subjects by immunosequencing and related them to cytomegalovirus serostatus. A separate validation cohort of about 110 different subjects was used in addition to the 666-subject first cohort. The study combined high-throughput TCR immunosequencing, statistical association of individual TCRs with disease status, and machine learning to predict cytomegalovirus infection status. A later analysis re-analyzed previously published TCR beta repertoires from 600 to 850 donors and added high-resolution HLA genotyping to study TCR occurrence patterns. Rather than using new phenotypic data, the later analysis identified candidate immune exposures from TCR beta sequences and from how often those sequences occurred across donors. In an earlier analysis of over 550 of the donors, high-throughput TCR beta sequencing was used to judge whether each TCR beta V gene segment behaved as functional or pseudogenic. Donor age, sex, ethnicity and CMV serostatus were compiled together with the repertoire data. Genome-wide SNP genotypes for about 60% of the roughly 700 donors were used in a later genetic analysis, which treated that subset as a discovery cohort. Every repertoire in the discovery cohort had been generated on one and the same sequencing platform. HLA typing covered class I and class II loci at four-digit resolution. Typing coverage differed by locus: A, B, C, DRB1 and DQB1 were typed in about 620-640 donors, DQA1 in 522, DPA1 in 600 to 610, and DPB1 in around 440. A handful of DR-DQ haplotypes were treated as single units for association and clustering because of strong linkage in the cohort. Across around 400 genotyped donors of the cohort, an average of approximately 200,000 unique TCR beta nucleotide sequences per donor were sequenced, and approximately 17% of those sequences were non-productive. Overall study outcomes, separate from this receptor: The authors suggested that the approach could potentially be generalized to other disease states and immunological phenotypes. Cytomegalovirus status was reported to be diagnosed by the classifier with high specificity and sensitivity in both the original and validation cohorts. The earlier analysis of 587 of the donors excluded some 15 rarely observed V segments, including chromosome 9 orphons, because counts were too low. Because some donors lacked HLA typing at each locus, the association tests relied only on the typed subset. An earlier analysis of several hundred of the donors showed that most TCR beta V segments appeared in productive rearrangements either about 87% or about 30% of the time, which broadly matched IMGT annotations. According to a later analysis, most CMV-associated TCR beta chains appeared to be HLA-restricted, and the HLA associations seemed to be driven largely by CMV exposure. This cohort had only TCR beta chains sequenced, and the lack of alpha or paired-chain data limited which features could be detected. A few of the identified cytomegalovirus-associated TCR beta chains were confirmed in vitro to be specific for cytomegalovirus antigens. In the study, around 150 TCR beta chains were listed as associated with cytomegalovirus. According to a later analysis, parvovirus B19, influenza, CMV and Epstein-Barr virus appeared linked to several top co-occurrence clusters. The only immune exposure information available for the cohort was CMV serostatus. A further reported finding was that TCR beta sequences accurately predicted the HLA-A and HLA-B alleles for most subjects in the first cohort. Assigning TCR associations to individual alleles was difficult when HLA alleles, especially DR and DQ, strongly co-occurred. Linkage disequilibrium might explain the correlated functional status among segregating V segments, but an unknown experimental factor could not be excluded. Roughly uniform sequencing depth across donors was assumed in presence/absence analyses, although this assumption may not hold. In a later genetic analysis, a missense DCLRE1C variant was associated with V-gene and J-gene trimming of TCR beta chains, and the association was replicated in an independent cohort. In a later analysis, TCR association rates were found to vary across HLA loci, with the most associated TCRs seen for DRB1 alleles and the fewest for HLA-C alleles. Compared with the approximately 710-donor mean, donors in an Asian-associated ancestry cluster had fewer N-insertions in productive TCRs, according to a later genetic analysis. A later analysis associated 16,951 TCR beta sequences with specific HLA alleles at a false discovery rate of 0.05. A cluster of highly shared sequence variants was judged likely to be a technical artifact of the sequencing pipeline. Across donors, most TCR sequences were observed very rarely, whereas some public TCRs were present in many individuals. A later analysis found that HLA-associated TCR beta chains were more clonally expanded and had lower generation probabilities than equally common non-associated chains. The 87-base-pair reads could not distinguish some IMGT-functional V segments, including TRBV6-2 and TRBV6-3, so those segments were excluded.

This clone was recorded only once. What this receptor recognizes is not known. No per-base quality is available; no much larger clone lies one base away. Libraries were made using the immunoSEQ multiplex PCR assay. For the multiplex PCR, a mixture combining 60 forward primers for TCR Vbeta segments and 13 reverse primers for TCR Jbeta segments was used. A multiplex PCR assay on genomic DNA amplified the CDR3 region of rearranged TCR beta genes. The amplified TCR beta libraries were sequenced on the Illumina HiSeq System as 87-base-pair reads. For the original study's pipeline: A later analysis tallied 75 million to 85 million unique TCR beta chains across the 650 to 750 repertoires, and approximately 12 million of those chains were shared by two or more donors. A nearest-neighbor algorithm error-corrected the raw reads and collapsed the reads into unique sequences, merging closely related sequences to remove PCR and sequencing errors. CDR3 sequences were aligned to IMGT reference sequences to assign V, D and J gene segments. For a sequence to be retained, a match of at least six nucleotides was required to both a V gene segment and a J gene segment. Rearrangements were called productive when the CDR3 lacked stop codons and stayed in frame with V and J; all others were non-productive. Following IMGT convention, CDR3 was defined as the stretch from the second conserved V-encoded cysteine up to the conserved J-encoded phenylalanine. The earlier analysis of about 640 of the donors excluded any sequence lacking an unambiguous match to a single V gene segment. An earlier analysis of approximately 590 of the donors classified V segments as functional when productive rearrangements were above 56.7% and as segregating when the standard deviation between donors was above 5%. A statistical classification framework was built to diagnose cytomegalovirus status from the catalog of TCR beta chain sequences. In a later analysis, TCR nucleotide sequences were compared against IMGT/GENE-DB human TR gene sequences so that V and J genes could be assigned. The TCRdist pipeline was used in a later analysis to assign CDR3 sequences and most-parsimonious VDJ recombination scenarios. In a later analysis, each TCR beta chain was defined by its CDR3 amino acid sequence together with its V-gene family, and reads without a unique V-gene family were excluded. A later analysis removed 500 to 650 highly shared, low-generation-probability nucleotide sequences to deal with suspected cross-contamination and a sequencing artifact. In a later analysis, a clonal expansion index for each public chain was calculated from normalized within-repertoire ranks of inferred template counts. A later analysis computed generation probabilities with a VDJ recombination model fitted to out-of-frame rearrangements, and checked the results against IGoR. In a later analysis, TCR-TCR, TCR-HLA and TCR-CMV co-occurrence was scored with hypergeometric tests, and a repertoire-size bias correction was applied to TCR pairs. False discovery rates were estimated in a later analysis by permuting HLA or CMV assignments 20 times. In a later analysis, co-occurring TCRs were grouped using DBSCAN, and TCRdist sequence similarity was added for clustering within HLA-allele-positive subsets. Repertoires with fewer than 30,000 or more than 120,000 public chains, plus five repertoires with anomalous nucleotide sharing, were excluded from co-occurrence clustering. Here the immuneACCESS table is served through TCRdb, limited to in-frame sequences with V and J called. Missing clones are a known gap in these copies; in checked studies unresolved V genes cover under half, and the rest lacks a known reason. From that table come the V and J calls and clone size; the DNA was used to work out D and trimming. The sample records 150,000 to 200,000 clones, 84% of which are singletons. The ten biggest clones cover approximately 0.26% of the sample.

The cohort comprised some 680 healthy bone marrow donors. At the time of sampling, all cohort members were nominally healthy, though unrecorded immune exposures were likely present. The donor tested CMV seronegative and was one of the 352 seronegative cohort members. A peripheral blood sample was provided by each donor, and peripheral blood mononuclear cells were used for TCR beta sequencing. Genomic DNA was extracted from the blood cell samples with the Qiagen DNeasy Blood Extraction Kit. Taken from cysteine to phenylalanine, the CDR3 has 13 residues. This entry keeps only the CDR3 DNA: 39 bases, framed from base 1. The CDR1 and CDR2 encoded by the germline V gene are SGHDT and YYEEEE. V and J lose 2 bases and 6 bases, and a span of 9 bases separates them.

The sample comprised PBMCs. This clonotype originated in a boy between 10 and 17 years old in good health and CMV-seronegative. The chain uses TRBV5-6 and TRBJ1-5, with TRBD1 as a weak D call on 5 bases. The DNA sequence is given as TGTGCCAGCAGCTTCGGAGGGGTTCAGCCCCAGCATTTT. Translated, it gives CASSFGGVQPQHF.